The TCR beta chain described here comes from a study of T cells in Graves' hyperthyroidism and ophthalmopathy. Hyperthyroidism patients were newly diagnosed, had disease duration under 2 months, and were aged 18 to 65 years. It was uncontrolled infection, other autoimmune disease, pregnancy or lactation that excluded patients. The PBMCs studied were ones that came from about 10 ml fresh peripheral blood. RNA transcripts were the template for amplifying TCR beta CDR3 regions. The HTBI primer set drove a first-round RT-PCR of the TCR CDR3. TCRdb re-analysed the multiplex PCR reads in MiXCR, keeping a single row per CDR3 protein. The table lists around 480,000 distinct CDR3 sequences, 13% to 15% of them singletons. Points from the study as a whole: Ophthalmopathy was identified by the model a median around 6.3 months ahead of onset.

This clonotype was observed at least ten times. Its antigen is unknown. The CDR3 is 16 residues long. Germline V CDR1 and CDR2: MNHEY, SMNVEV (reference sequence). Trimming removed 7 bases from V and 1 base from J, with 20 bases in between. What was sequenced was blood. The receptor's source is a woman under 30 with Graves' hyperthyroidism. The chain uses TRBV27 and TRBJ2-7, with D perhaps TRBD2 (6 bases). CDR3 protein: CASTPRDSAASYEQYF. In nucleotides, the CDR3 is TGTGCCAGCACCCCCAGGGACTCAGCAGCGTCCTACGAGCAGTACTTC.